This is a list of T cell receptor beta chains from one sample in a study of blood T cell repertoires in COVID-19. Sequencing was performed with immunoSEQ multiplex PCR; in TCRdb, only in-frame clones are kept and a portion is missing. The sample records around 74,000 clones, roughly nine tenths being singletons. Sample: peripheral blood. The receptor source for this set is a woman older than 75 with active or convalescent COVID-19. CDR3s include the opening cysteine and the closing phenylalanine or tryptophan. D genes are given only for firm matches. Clone size appears in some rows only: once, few, many, or a class for an expanded clone.

CATSRPGGGRIRSGNTIYF | TGTGCCACCAGCAGACCCGGTGGGGGGAGAATAAGGTCTGGAAACACCATATATTTT | - | TRBJ1-3 | 19 | - | TRBV15
CASSLTTSGVNTQYF | TGCGCCAGCAGCTTGACGACTAGCGGGGTTAATACGCAGTATTTT | TRBD2 | TRBJ2-3 | 15 | - | TRBV5-1
CASSTQGINQPQHF | TGTGCCAGCAGTACACAGGGGATCAATCAGCCCCAGCATTTT | TRBD1 | TRBJ1-5 | 14 | - | TRBV2
CASSPAGVSTDTQYF | TGTGCCAGCAGCCCGGCGGGGGTGAGCACAGATACGCAGTATTTT | TRBD2 | TRBJ2-3 | 15 | - | TRBV7-3
CASSLGGGVQTYF | TGCGCCAGCAGCTTGGGGGGGGGCGTCCAGACGTACTTC | - | TRBJ2-7 | 13 | - | TRBV5-1
CAISESRSSYNSPLHF | TGTGCCATCAGTGAGTCCCGCAGCTCCTATAATTCACCCCTCCACTTT | - | TRBJ1-6 | 16 | - | TRBV10-3
CASTEGGTNTGELFF | TGTGCCAGCACCGAGGGCGGCACGAACACCGGGGAGCTGTTTTTT | - | TRBJ2-2 | 15 | - | TRBV4-2
CASSLAGGPNEQYF | TGTGCCAGCAGCTTAGCGGGGGGGCCAAACGAGCAGTACTTC | TRBD2 | TRBJ2-7 | 14 | once | TRBV27
CASSDLAAVDEQFF | TGTGCCAGCAGTGATCTAGCGGCCGTCGATGAGCAGTTCTTC | TRBD2 | TRBJ2-1 | 14 | - | TRBV6-1
CASSLYPPTGRYNSPLHF | TGTGCCAGCAGTTTATACCCCCCGACAGGGCGCTATAATTCACCCCTCCACTTT | TRBD1 | TRBJ1-6 | 18 | - | TRBV28
CASSPRGARGTDTQYF | TGTGCCAGCAGTCCTCGGGGGGCTCGAGGGACAGATACGCAGTATTTT | - | TRBJ2-3 | 16 | - | TRBV28
CASSDSAGFSPLHF | TGTGCCAGCAGTGATTCGGCAGGGTTCTCACCCCTCCACTTT | - | TRBJ1-6 | 14 | - | TRBV6-1
CATSRPTGDPF | TGTGCCACCAGCAGACCAACAGGGGACCCTTTT | TRBD1 | TRBJ1-4 | 11 | - | TRBV15
CATSLDRGNGYTF | TGTGCCACCAGCCTCGACAGGGGGAATGGCTACACCTTC | TRBD1 | TRBJ1-2 | 13 | - | TRBV24-1
CASSASKRGFHEQYF | TGTGCCAGCAGCGCTAGTAAAAGGGGGTTCCACGAGCAGTACTTC | - | TRBJ2-7 | 15 | - | TRBV9
CASSQGQLNTEAFF | TGTGCCAGCTCACAGGGACAGCTGAACACTGAAGCTTTCTTT | TRBD1 | TRBJ1-1 | 14 | few | TRBV18
CASSSAGTRTYNEQFF | TGCGCCAGCAGCTCAGCCGGGACTAGGACTTACAATGAGCAGTTCTTC | TRBD2 | TRBJ2-1 | 16 | - | TRBV5-1
CASSVRDSQETQYF | TGTGCCAGCAGCGTCCGGGACAGCCAAGAGACCCAGTACTTC | TRBD1 | TRBJ2-5 | 14 | - | TRBV5-4
CASSPPRGTQYF | TGTGCCAGCAGCCCCCCTCGGGGGACCCAGTACTTC | - | TRBJ2-5 | 12 | - | TRBV5-4
CASSPGGRGGYTF | TGTGCCAGCAGCCCGGGGGGGCGCGGGGGCTACACCTTC | - | TRBJ1-2 | 13 | - | TRBV27
CASSGKGGSDTEAFF | TGTGCCAGCAGCGGGAAAGGGGGCTCGGACACTGAAGCTTTCTTT | TRBD1 | TRBJ1-1 | 15 | - | TRBV9
CASSLKWTNTYEQYF | TGTGCCAGCAGTTTGAAGTGGACAAACACCTACGAGCAGTACTTC | - | TRBJ2-7 | 15 | - | TRBV27
CASRTGQGSYEQYF | TGTGCCAGCAGAACGGGACAGGGGTCTTACGAGCAGTACTTC | TRBD1 | TRBJ2-7 | 14 | - | TRBV28
CSVEMRASTNYGYTF | TGCAGCGTTGAAATGCGTGCGTCAACTAACTATGGCTACACCTTC | - | TRBJ1-2 | 15 | - | TRBV29-1
CASSLLSTDTFTDTQYF | TGTGCCAGCAGTTTATTGTCGACAGACACTTTCACAGATACGCAGTATTTT | - | TRBJ2-3 | 17 | - | TRBV28
CASSPGSGGSTYNEQFF | TGTGCCAGCAGCCCCGGAAGCGGGGGATCCACTTACAATGAGCAGTTCTTC | TRBD2 | TRBJ2-1 | 17 | - | TRBV7-9
CASSLVARVDEQFF | TGTGCCAGCAGCTTAGTGGCCAGGGTAGATGAGCAGTTCTTC | - | TRBJ2-1 | 14 | - | TRBV13
CASSLRDRAIASSYNEQFF | TGTGCCAGCAGCTTAAGGGACAGGGCTATAGCGAGCTCCTACAATGAGCAGTTCTTC | TRBD1 | TRBJ2-1 | 19 | - | TRBV7-9
CASSQPGIRNSPLHF | TGTGCCAGCAGCCAGCCAGGGATTAGGAATTCACCCCTCCACTTT | - | TRBJ1-6 | 15 | once | TRBV11-2
CASSIGAGVYNEQFF | TGTGCCAGTAGTATAGGGGCGGGGGTCTACAATGAGCAGTTCTTC | TRBD2 | TRBJ2-1 | 15 | - | TRBV19
CASSPPSLSYEQYF | TGTGCCAGCTCACCACCGAGTTTAAGCTACGAGCAGTACTTC | - | TRBJ2-7 | 14 | - | TRBV18
CASSFTQYTQYF | TGTGCCAGCAGCTTCACACAATATACGCAGTATTTT | - | TRBJ2-3 | 12 | once | TRBV11-2
CASSFRGPSAQGYTF | TGTGCCAGCAGTTTCCGAGGGCCCTCCGCTCAGGGCTACACCTTC | - | TRBJ1-2 | 15 | once | TRBV27
CASSFQTGVANYGYTF | TGCGCCAGCAGCTTTCAGACAGGGGTGGCTAACTATGGCTACACCTTC | TRBD1 | TRBJ1-2 | 16 | - | TRBV5-1
CASGFSGGAGDTQYF | TGTGCCAGTGGGTTTAGCGGGGGGGCGGGCGATACGCAGTATTTT | TRBD2 | TRBJ2-3 | 15 | - | TRBV19
CASSETTDTQYF | TGTGCCAGCAGTGAGACTACAGATACGCAGTATTTT | - | TRBJ2-3 | 12 | - | TRBV2
CASSESGSGEKLFF | TGTGCCAGCAGTGAGTCGGGGTCGGGTGAAAAACTGTTTTTT | - | TRBJ1-4 | 14 | - | TRBV2
CATSDFLGPADTQYF | TGTGCCACCAGCGATTTCTTGGGGCCCGCAGATACGCAGTATTTT | - | TRBJ2-3 | 15 | - | TRBV24-1
CASSKFQGGPNDNEKLFF | TGTGCCAGCAGCAAGTTTCAGGGGGGCCCTAACGATAATGAAAAACTGTTTTTT | - | TRBJ1-4 | 18 | - | TRBV21-1
CASSLFTSGGAYNEQFF | TGCGCCAGCAGCTTATTTACTAGCGGGGGGGCCTACAATGAGCAGTTCTTC | TRBD2 | TRBJ2-1 | 17 | once | TRBV5-1
CASSLVAGALFNSPLHF | TGTGCCAGCAGCTTAGTTGCGGGGGCCCTCTTCAATTCACCCCTCCACTTT | - | TRBJ1-6 | 17 | - | TRBV7-2
CASSQAPWANVLTF | TGCGCCAGCAGCCAAGCCCCCTGGGCCAACGTCCTGACTTTC | - | TRBJ2-6 | 14 | - | TRBV4-3
CASSQPHEGGSNEKLFF | TGCGCCAGCAGCCAACCCCACGAGGGGGGGTCTAATGAAAAACTGTTTTTT | - | TRBJ1-4 | 17 | - | TRBV4-1